The present T cell receptor beta chain was sequenced within a study of blood T cell repertoires in COVID-19. In the study overall: Italy, Spain and the United States were the sources of the convalescent and acute COVID-19 samples.

The germline V gene encodes CDR1 MNHEY and CDR2 SMNVEV (reference sequence). V trimming: 6 bases; J trimming: 2 bases; junction bases outside the gene matches: 6. CDR3 length equals 14 residues. Under the authors' procedure: Estimation of nucleated cell counts relied on the amplification of reference gene primers. This table comes from immunoSEQ multiplex PCR, and its TCRdb copy is limited to in-frame clones, with some not included. D and trimming come from the DNA, and the V and J calls and clone size come from that table. The table shows roughly 200,000 clones, with around 86% occurring only once. Sequencing was done on a sample of peripheral blood. This sequence joins TRBV27 and TRBJ1-2; 7 bases line up with TRBD1. This sequence was found in a woman younger than 45 with active or convalescent COVID-19. CDR3 bases: TGTGCCAGCAGCATCGTAGGGGGCAACTATGGCTACACCTTC. Its protein product is CASSIVGGNYGYTF.